A single sample is the source of the 11 T cell receptor beta chains below, sequenced in a study of beta chain features in type 1 diabetes. The study reverse transcribed the entire isolated RNA, so it sequenced expressed TCRB transcripts. Clones were read by immunoSEQ multiplex PCR, and TCRdb kept only the in-frame ones, dropping some. The sample lists about 900,000 clones; about a sixth were seen once. The sample taken for sequencing was naive CD4+ T cells from blood. The source of these receptors is a woman under 30 in good health.

The chain has TRBV28 and TRBJ2-5, with 13 bases lining up with TRBD2. The CDR3 is 16 amino acids. The germline V gene has CDR1 MDHEN and CDR2 SYDVKM. The ends lost 5 bases at V and 5 bases at J; junction bases unmatched: 8. The CDR3 region is CASSRAGTSGMETQYF. As DNA, the CDR3 is TGTGCCAGCAGTCGGGCCGGGACTAGCGGGATGGAGACCCAGTACTTC.

This clone turned up a few times. This chain uses TRBV4-3 with TRBJ2-1, with 10 bases identical to TRBD2. With 2 bases clipped from V and 6 bases from J, the junction kept 16 bases outside the gene matches. This CDR3 has 19 residues. CDR1 LGHNA and CDR2 YSLEER come from the germline V gene. The CDR3 DNA reads as TGCGCCAGCAGCCAAACGAGAGAAGCGGGAGGGGCTTTGGGCAATGAGCAGTTCTTC. It specifies CASSQTREAGGALGNEQFF.

This clone was seen more than once but under ten times. The CDR3 nucleotides are TGTGCCAGCAGCGCACTAGCGGACCAAGAGACCCAGTACTTC. This gives the protein CASSALADQETQYF. This chain uses TRBV9 with TRBJ2-5; TRBD2 agrees at 8 bases. The CDR3 is made up of 14 amino acids. CDR1 and CDR2 from the germline V gene are SGDLS and YYNGEE. The V gene end was trimmed by 3 bases and the J gene end by 0 bases; junction bases not matched to a gene: 1.

The genes are TRBV10-3 and TRBJ2-3, with 9 bases aligning to TRBD1. Looked up from germline, CDR1 is ENHRY and CDR2 is SYGVKD. The trim removed 7 bases at V and 2 bases at J, leaving 7 bases unmatched. The CDR3 totals 15 residues. CDR3 nucleotides: TGTGCCATCACTGCCGGGACAGGGAACACAGATACGCAGTATTTT. Its translation is CAITAGTGNTDTQYF.

This clone has only one observation. The V call is TRBV28, the J call TRBJ2-3; TRBD2 is a possible D gene (6 bases). The length of the CDR3 is 12 residues. V shed 4 bases and J shed 9 bases, with 11 bases lying between them. CDR1 is MDHEN and CDR2 is SYDVKM in the germline V gene. The CDR3 region has the DNA TGTGCCAGCAGTTGGGGGGTAGGGACGCAGTATTTT. It is translated as CASSWGVGTQYF.

The CDR3 DNA follows: TGTGCCAGCAGTGGGCCCATTGGCGGGAGGGACAATGAGCAGTTCTTC. The encoded protein is CASSGPIGGRDNEQFF. This rearrangement joins TRBV2 to TRBJ2-1; TRBD2 matches at 9 bases. The CDR3 consists of 16 residues. V shed 4 bases and J 5 bases; nucleotides not matched to a gene: 9. The germline gives CDR1 SNHLY, CDR2 FYNNEI.

This clone was seen more than once but under ten times. The V call is TRBV9, the J call TRBJ1-2; D ambiguous. V lost 3 bases, J lost 2 bases, and 8 bases lay in between. The CDR3 is made up of 13 amino acids. CDR1 and CDR2 (germline): SGDLS, YYNGEE. The CDR3 here is CASSDMVNYGYTF. CDR3 in DNA: TGTGCCAGCAGCGATATGGTCAACTATGGCTACACCTTC.

The J gene is TRBJ2-7, the V gene TRBV5-1; tentatively, D is TRBD2 (5 bases). V was cut by 6 bases and J by 2 bases, with 12 bases left in between. CDR1 is SGHRS and CDR2 is YFSETQ in the germline V gene. The CDR3 covers 13 residues. CDR3 in amino acids: CASNPDSAYEQYF. CDR3 bases: TGCGCCAGCAACCCTGATAGCGCCTACGAGCAGTACTTC.

This chain connects TRBV28 to TRBJ2-7; D unclear. The CDR3 loop spans 12 amino acids. The germline CDR1 and CDR2 sequences are MDHEN and SYDVKM. The CDR3, as DNA: TGTGCAAGCGCGGTTAGTCGCTACGAGCAGTACTTC. Translation: CASAVSRYEQYF.

The chain employs TRBV25-1 and TRBJ1-1; 10 bases are a match to TRBD1. Germline CDR1 and CDR2: MGHDK and SYGVNS. CDR3 length equals 15 residues. The V and J ends lost 5 bases and 1 base, in that order; junction bases with no gene match: 4. In nucleotides, the CDR3 is TGTGCCAGCAGTACACGGGACAGGGGGAACACTGAAGCTTTCTTT. It specifies CASSTRDRGNTEAFF.

The genes are TRBV7-9 and TRBJ2-1; TRBD2 matches at 11 bases. Germline trimming cut 5 bases from V and 9 bases from J; bases unmatched to any gene: 3. In germline, CDR1 is SEHNR, CDR2 FQNEAQ (reference sequence). The CDR3 runs 13 residues. CDR3 amino acids: CASSGLAGREQFF. The CDR3 DNA reads TGTGCCAGCAGCGGACTAGCGGGCCGTGAGCAGTTCTTC. The whole variable domain, filled in from reference TRBV7-9 and TRBJ2-1, reads DTGVSQNPRHKITKRGQNVTFRCDPISEHNRLYWYRQTLGQGPEFLTYFQNEAQLEKSRLLSDRFSAERPKGSFSTLEIQRTEQGDSAMYLCASSGLAGREQFFGPGTRLTVL.